This TCR beta chain was documented in a study of cytomegalovirus exposure and HLA in healthy donors. Study summary: The study placed about 86% of its approximately 400 genotyped donors in the Caucasian-associated ancestry cluster. Findings and caveats of the study: The number of N-insertions in an Asian-associated ancestry cluster was reportedly below the approximately 700-donor mean in a later analysis. Later analysis showed TCR association rates varying by HLA locus, highest for DRB1 and lowest for HLA-C.

The trim removed 7 bases at V and 7 bases at J, leaving 13 bases unmatched. Germline V gene lookup returns CDR1 SEHNR and CDR2 FQNEAQ (reference sequence). This CDR3 comprises 15 residues. As regards this clone: What it recognizes is unknown.

The primer mix had 60 Vbeta and 13 Jbeta primers. The method was immunoSEQ multiplex PCR; TCRdb's version includes in-frame clones alone and lacks a portion of them. The table has about 92,000 clones, approximately 84% seen once; the top ten hold 5.6%. The gene calls are TRBV7-9 and TRBJ2-1; 7 positions agree with TRBD1. This clonotype was sampled from a woman aged 18-29 years in good health and CMV-seropositive. Input material: PBMCs. In nucleotides, the CDR3 is TGTGCCAGCATTCCCGGACAGGTTCGAAGAAATGAGCAGTTCTTC. Translating gives CASIPGQVRRNEQFF.